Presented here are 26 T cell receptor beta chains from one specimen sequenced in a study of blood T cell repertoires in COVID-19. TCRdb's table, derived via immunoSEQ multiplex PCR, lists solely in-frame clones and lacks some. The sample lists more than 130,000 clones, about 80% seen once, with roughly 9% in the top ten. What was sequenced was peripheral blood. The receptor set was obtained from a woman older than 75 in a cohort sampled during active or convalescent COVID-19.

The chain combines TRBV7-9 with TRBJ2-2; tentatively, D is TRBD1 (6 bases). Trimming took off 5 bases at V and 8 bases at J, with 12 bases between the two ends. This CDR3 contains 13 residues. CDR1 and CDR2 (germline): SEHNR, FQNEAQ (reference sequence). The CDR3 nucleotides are TGTGCCAGCAGCCCCCTACAGGGTGGGGAGCTGTTTTTT. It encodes CASSPLQGGELFF. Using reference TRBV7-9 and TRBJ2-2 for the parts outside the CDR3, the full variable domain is DTGVSQNPRHKITKRGQNVTFRCDPISEHNRLYWYRQTLGQGPEFLTYFQNEAQLEKSRLLSDRFSAERPKGSFSTLEIQRTEQGDSAMYLCASSPLQGGELFFGEGSRLTVL.

CDR3 DNA: TGTGCCAGCAGCCTCGTAGCGGGGGAGGCCTACGAGCAGTACTTC. This gives the protein CASSLVAGEAYEQYF. V is TRBV7-2 and J is TRBJ2-7; 9 positions agree with TRBD2. The length of the CDR3 is 15 residues. Germline values: CDR1 SGHTA, CDR2 FQGNSA. V lost 5 bases, J lost 2 bases, and 7 bases stayed unmatched.

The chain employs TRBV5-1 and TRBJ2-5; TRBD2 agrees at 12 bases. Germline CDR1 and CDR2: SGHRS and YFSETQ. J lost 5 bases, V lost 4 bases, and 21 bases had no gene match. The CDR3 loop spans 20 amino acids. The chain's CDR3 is CASSLAPTSSGGAVDETQYF. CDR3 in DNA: TGCGCCAGCAGCCTCGCCCCGACTTCTAGCGGGGGGGCCGTGGACGAGACCCAGTACTTC.

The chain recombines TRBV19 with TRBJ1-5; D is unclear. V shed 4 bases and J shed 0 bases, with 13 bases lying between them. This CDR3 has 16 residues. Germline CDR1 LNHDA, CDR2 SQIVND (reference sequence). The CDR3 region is CASSSPLSYSNQPQHF. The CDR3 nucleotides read TGTGCCAGTAGTAGCCCCCTAAGTTATAGCAATCAGCCCCAGCATTTT.

Written as DNA, the CDR3 is TGTGCCAGCAGCCCAGACAGGGTTCTAAGGCAGTTCTTC. Translated: CASSPDRVLRQFF. This chain uses TRBV5-8 with TRBJ2-1; TRBD1 matches 7 bases. Per germline, CDR1 SGHTS and CDR2 YDEGEE. The ends lost 4 bases at V and 12 bases at J; junction bases unmatched: 10. This CDR3 is built from 13 residues.

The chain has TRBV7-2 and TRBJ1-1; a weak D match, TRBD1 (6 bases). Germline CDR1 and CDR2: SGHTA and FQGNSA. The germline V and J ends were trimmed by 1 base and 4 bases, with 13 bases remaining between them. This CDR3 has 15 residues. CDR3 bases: TGTGCCAGCAGCTTAGTACCTAACAGGGCCACTGAAGCTTTCTTT. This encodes CASSLVPNRATEAFF.

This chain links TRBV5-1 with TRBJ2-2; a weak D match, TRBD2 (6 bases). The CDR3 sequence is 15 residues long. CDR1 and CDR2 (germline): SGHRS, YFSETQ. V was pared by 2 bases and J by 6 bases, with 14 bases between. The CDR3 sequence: CASSFLAGGPGELFF. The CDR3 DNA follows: TGCGCCAGCAGCTTTCTGGCAGGAGGGCCCGGGGAGCTGTTTTTT.

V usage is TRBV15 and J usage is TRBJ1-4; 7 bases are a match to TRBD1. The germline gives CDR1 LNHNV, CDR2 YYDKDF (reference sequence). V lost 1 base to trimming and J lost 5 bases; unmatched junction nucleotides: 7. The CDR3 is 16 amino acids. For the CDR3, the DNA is TGTGCCACCAGCAGAGTGGGCAGGGGGTTGAATGAAAAACTGTTTTTT. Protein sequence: CATSRVGRGLNEKLFF. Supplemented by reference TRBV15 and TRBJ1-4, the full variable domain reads DAMVIQNPRYQVTQFGKPVTLSCSQTLNHNVMYWYQQKSSQAPKLLFHYYDKDFNNEADTPDNFQSRRPNTSFCFLDIRSPGLGDTAMYLCATSRVGRGLNEKLFFGSGTQLSVL.

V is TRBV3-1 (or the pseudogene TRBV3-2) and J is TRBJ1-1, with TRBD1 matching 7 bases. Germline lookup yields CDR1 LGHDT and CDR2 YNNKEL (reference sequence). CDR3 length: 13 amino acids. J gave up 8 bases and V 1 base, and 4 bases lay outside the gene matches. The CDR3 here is CASSQGLTGEAFF. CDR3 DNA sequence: TGTGCCAGCAGCCAAGGTTTGACAGGGGAAGCTTTCTTT.

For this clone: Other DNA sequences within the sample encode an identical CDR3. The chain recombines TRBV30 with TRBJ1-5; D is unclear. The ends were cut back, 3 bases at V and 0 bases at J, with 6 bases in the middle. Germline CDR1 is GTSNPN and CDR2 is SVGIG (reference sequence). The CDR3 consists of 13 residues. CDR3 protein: CAWSTDSNQPQHF. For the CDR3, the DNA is TGTGCCTGGAGCACAGATAGCAATCAGCCCCAGCATTTT.

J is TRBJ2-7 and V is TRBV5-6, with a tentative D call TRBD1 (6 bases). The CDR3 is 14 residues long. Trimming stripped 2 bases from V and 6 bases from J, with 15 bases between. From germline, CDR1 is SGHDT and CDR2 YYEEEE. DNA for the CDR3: TGTGCCAGCAGCTTCTCCTACAGGGTTCGCGAGCAGTACGTC. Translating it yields CASSFSYRVREQYV.

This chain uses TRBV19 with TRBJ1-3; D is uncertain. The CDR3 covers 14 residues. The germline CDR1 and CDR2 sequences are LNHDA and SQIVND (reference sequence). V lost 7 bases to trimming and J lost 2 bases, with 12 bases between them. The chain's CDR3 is CASTTSSTGNTIYF. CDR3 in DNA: TGTGCCAGTACGACTTCCTCTACTGGAAACACCATATATTTT.

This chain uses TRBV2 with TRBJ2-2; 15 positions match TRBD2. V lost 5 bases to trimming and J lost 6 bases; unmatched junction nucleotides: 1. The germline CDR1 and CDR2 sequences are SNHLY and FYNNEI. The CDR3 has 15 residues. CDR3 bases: TGTGCCAGCAGTAGGACTAGCGGGGGGGCCGGGGAGCTGTTTTTT. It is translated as CASSRTSGGAGELFF.

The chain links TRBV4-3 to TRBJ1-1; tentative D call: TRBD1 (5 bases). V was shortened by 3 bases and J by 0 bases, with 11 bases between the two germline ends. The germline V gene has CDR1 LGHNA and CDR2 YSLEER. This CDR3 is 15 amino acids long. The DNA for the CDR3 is TGCGCCAGCAGCCAGTCGACAGCCATGAACACTGAAGCTTTCTTT. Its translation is CASSQSTAMNTEAFF.

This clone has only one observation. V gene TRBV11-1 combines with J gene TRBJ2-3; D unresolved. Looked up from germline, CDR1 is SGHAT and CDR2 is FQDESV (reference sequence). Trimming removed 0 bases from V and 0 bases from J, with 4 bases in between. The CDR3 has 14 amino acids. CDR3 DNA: TGTGCCAGCAGCTTAGCCTACAGCACAGATACGCAGTATTTT. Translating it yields CASSLAYSTDTQYF. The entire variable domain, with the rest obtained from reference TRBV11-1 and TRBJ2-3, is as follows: EAEVAQSPRYKITEKSQAVAFWCDPISGHATLYWYRQILGQGPELLVQFQDESVVDDSQLPKDRFSAERLKGVDSTLKIQPAELGDSAMYLCASSLAYSTDTQYFGPGTRLTVL.

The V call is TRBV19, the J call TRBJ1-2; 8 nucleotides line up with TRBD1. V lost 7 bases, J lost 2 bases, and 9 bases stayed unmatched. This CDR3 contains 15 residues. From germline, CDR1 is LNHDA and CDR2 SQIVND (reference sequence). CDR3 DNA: TGTGCCAGTACTGGACAGGGTTACATGAACTATGGCTACACCTTC. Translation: CASTGQGYMNYGYTF.

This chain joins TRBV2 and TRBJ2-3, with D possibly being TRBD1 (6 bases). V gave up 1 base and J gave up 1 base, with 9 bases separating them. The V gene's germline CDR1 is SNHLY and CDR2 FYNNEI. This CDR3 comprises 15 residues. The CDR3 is CASSEGAGGTDTQYF. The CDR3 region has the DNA TGTGCCAGCAGTGAAGGGGCAGGGGGCACAGATACGCAGTATTTT. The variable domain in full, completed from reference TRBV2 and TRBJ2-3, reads EPEVTQTPSHQVTQMGQEVILRCVPISNHLYFYWYRQILGQKVEFLVSFYNNEISEKSEIFDDQFSVERPDGSNFTLKIRSTKLEDSAMYFCASSEGAGGTDTQYFGPGTRLTVL.

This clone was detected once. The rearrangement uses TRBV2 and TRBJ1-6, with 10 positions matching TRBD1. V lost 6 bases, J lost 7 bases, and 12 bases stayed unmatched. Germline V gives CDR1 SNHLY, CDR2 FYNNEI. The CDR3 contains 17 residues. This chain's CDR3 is CASRASTGGGWNSPLHF. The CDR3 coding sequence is TGTGCCAGCAGAGCCTCGACAGGGGGCGGTTGGAATTCACCCCTCCACTTT. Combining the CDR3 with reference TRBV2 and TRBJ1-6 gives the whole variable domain EPEVTQTPSHQVTQMGQEVILRCVPISNHLYFYWYRQILGQKVEFLVSFYNNEISEKSEIFDDQFSVERPDGSNFTLKIRSTKLEDSAMYFCASRASTGGGWNSPLHFGNGTRLTVT.

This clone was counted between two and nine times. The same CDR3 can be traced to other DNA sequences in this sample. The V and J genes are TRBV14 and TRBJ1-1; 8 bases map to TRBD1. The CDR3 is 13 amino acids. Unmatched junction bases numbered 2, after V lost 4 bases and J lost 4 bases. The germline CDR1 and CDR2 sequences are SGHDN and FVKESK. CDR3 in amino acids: CASSLTGGTEAFF. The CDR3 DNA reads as TGTGCCAGCAGCCTCACAGGGGGCACTGAAGCTTTCTTT.

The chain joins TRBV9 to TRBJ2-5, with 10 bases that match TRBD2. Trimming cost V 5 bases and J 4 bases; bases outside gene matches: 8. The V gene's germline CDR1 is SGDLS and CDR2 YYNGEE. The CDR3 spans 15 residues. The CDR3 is CASSLSGGRGETQYF. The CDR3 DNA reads TGTGCCAGCAGTCTTAGCGGGGGGCGGGGAGAGACCCAGTACTTC.

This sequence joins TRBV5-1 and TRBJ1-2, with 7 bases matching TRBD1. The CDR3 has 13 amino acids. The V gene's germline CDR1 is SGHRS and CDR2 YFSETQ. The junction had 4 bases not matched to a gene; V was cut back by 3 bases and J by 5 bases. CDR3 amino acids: CASSSGQIYGYTF. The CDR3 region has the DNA TGCGCCAGCAGCTCGGGACAGATATATGGCTACACCTTC.

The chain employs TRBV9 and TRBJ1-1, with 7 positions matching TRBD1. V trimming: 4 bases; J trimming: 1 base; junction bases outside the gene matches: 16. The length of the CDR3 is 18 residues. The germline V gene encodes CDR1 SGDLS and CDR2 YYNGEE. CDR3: CASSSPTRTGVGNTEAFF. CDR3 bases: TGTGCCAGCAGCTCCCCCACCCGTACAGGGGTGGGGAACACTGAAGCTTTCTTT.

CDR3 nucleotides: TGCGCCAGCAGCCAAGCGGGTTTGGATCAGCCCCAGCATTTT. This gives the protein CASSQAGLDQPQHF. This chain links TRBV4-1 with TRBJ1-5, with D hard to call. The CDR3 is 14 residues long. V dropped 1 base and J dropped 5 bases, with 9 bases sitting between them. Germline lookup yields CDR1 MGHRA and CDR2 YSYEKL.

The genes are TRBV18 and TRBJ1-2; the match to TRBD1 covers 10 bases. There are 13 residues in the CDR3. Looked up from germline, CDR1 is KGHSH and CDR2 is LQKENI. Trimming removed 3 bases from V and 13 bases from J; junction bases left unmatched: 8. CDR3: CASSPPGQGLSTF. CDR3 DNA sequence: TGTGCCAGCTCACCGCCGGGACAGGGGTTGAGCACCTTC.

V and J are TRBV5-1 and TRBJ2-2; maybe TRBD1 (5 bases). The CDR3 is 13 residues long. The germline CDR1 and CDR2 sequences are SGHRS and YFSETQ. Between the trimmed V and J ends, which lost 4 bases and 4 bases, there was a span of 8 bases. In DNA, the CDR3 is TGCGCCAGCAGCCTAGACAGCACCGGGGAGCTGTTTTTT. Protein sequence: CASSLDSTGELFF.

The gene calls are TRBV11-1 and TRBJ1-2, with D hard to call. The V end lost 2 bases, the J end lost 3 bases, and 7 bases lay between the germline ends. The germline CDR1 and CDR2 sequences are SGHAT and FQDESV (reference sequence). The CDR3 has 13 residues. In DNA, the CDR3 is TGTGCCAGCAGCTTATACCAGGACTATGGCTACACCTTC. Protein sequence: CASSLYQDYGYTF. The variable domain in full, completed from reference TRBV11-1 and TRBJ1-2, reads EAEVAQSPRYKITEKSQAVAFWCDPISGHATLYWYRQILGQGPELLVQFQDESVVDDSQLPKDRFSAERLKGVDSTLKIQPAELGDSAMYLCASSLYQDYGYTFGSGTRLTVV.